This T cell receptor beta chain derives from a study of cytomegalovirus exposure and HLA in healthy donors. Study information: As an earlier analysis found, around 190 million T cells yielded about 120 million unique TCR beta sequences. Study conclusions and caveats: As confirmed in vitro, a few CMV-associated chains were specific for CMV antigens.

Use of 60 Vbeta and 13 Jbeta primers characterized the PCR. Profiled with immunoSEQ multiplex PCR; TCRdb holds only in-frame clones, not every one. Of 200,000 to 250,000 clones in the sample, approximately 80% were seen once. This clone appeared a few times. Its specificity is unknown. V gave up 1 base and J gave up 0 bases, with 19 bases separating them. In germline, CDR1 is SGHVS, CDR2 FQNEAQ. The CDR3 is 18 amino acids. The chain joins TRBV7-8 to TRBJ2-7, with D tentatively TRBD2 (5 bases). Sequencing was performed on PBMCs. The TCR was taken from a male donor in good health and CMV-seronegative. The CDR3, as DNA: TGTGCCAGCAGCTTAGAACCCGTTAAGCGGTCGAGCTCCTACGAGCAGTACTTC. Translation gives CASSLEPVKRSSSYEQYF.